Presented here are 24 T cell receptor beta chains from one specimen sequenced in a study of blood T cell repertoires in COVID-19 (dated by TCRdb to the early 2020s). Libraries were prepared through the immunoSEQ multiplex PCR assay. Not all clones reach the TCRdb copy of this immuneACCESS table, which keeps in-frame sequences only. Checked studies attribute under half of the gap to unresolved V genes and leave the rest unexplained. The sample includes a few hundred thousand clones, with about four fifths observed a single time. Together, the top ten hold approximately 6.5% of the sample. Sequencing used PBMCs or T cells enriched from blood (not recorded which). These receptors were obtained from a middle-aged woman who had recovered from COVID-19.

The rearrangement uses TRBV2 and TRBJ2-5, with TRBD2 identical over 8 bases. V was pared by 5 bases and J by 0 bases, with 17 bases of the junction left unmatched. Germline V gives CDR1 SNHLY, CDR2 FYNNEI. CDR3 length: 19 amino acids. CDR3 protein: CASSPPVEAGEKYQETQYF. CDR3 DNA sequence: TGTGCCAGCAGTCCTCCCGTCGAAGCGGGAGAGAAGTACCAAGAGACCCAGTACTTC.

This chain's CDR3 is CASSLTGTSGSRGGKFF. In nucleotides, the CDR3 is TGTGCCAGTAGTCTCACCGGGACTAGCGGGAGCAGAGGGGGAAAGTTCTTC. This chain links TRBV19 with TRBJ2-1; TRBD2 matches at 14 bases. This CDR3 has 17 residues. The germline V gene has CDR1 LNHDA and CDR2 SQIVND (reference sequence). V trimming: 5 bases; J trimming: 14 bases; junction bases outside the gene matches: 17.

The rearrangement joins TRBV4-1 to TRBJ2-1; 11 bases align to TRBD2. J was trimmed by 0 bases and V by 2 bases; bases with no gene match: 12. The germline gives CDR1 MGHRA, CDR2 YSYEKL. The CDR3 has 20 amino acids. The CDR3 sequence: CASSQSALAGELGSYNEQFF. The DNA of the CDR3 is TGCGCCAGCAGCCAATCCGCACTAGCGGGAGAATTGGGCTCCTACAATGAGCAGTTCTTC.

The rearrangement joins TRBV19 to TRBJ2-3, with no clear D. CDR3 size: 13 residues. The germline V gene has CDR1 LNHDA and CDR2 SQIVND (reference sequence). Deletions cut 7 bases from V and 4 bases from J, with 12 bases between. The CDR3 reads CASKPGNADTQYF. CDR3 nucleotides: TGTGCCAGTAAACCGGGTAACGCAGATACGCAGTATTTT.

The chain employs TRBV28 and TRBJ1-3, with D perhaps TRBD1 (5 bases). This CDR3 contains 15 residues. Germline V gives CDR1 MDHEN, CDR2 SYDVKM. V lost 3 bases and J 0 bases, leaving 9 bases between the germline ends. DNA for the CDR3: TGTGCCAGCAGTTTGGGGACTTACTCTGGAAACACCATATATTTT. Protein product: CASSLGTYSGNTIYF.

This clone was seen once. This chain uses TRBV27 with TRBJ2-3, with 10 bases identical to TRBD2. The CDR3 runs 20 residues. Germline trimming cut 0 bases from V and 1 base from J; bases unmatched to any gene: 13. Germline V gene sequence: CDR1 MNHEY, CDR2 SMNVEV (reference sequence). The CDR3 reads CASSLSNPAGGPFGTDTQYF. The DNA of the CDR3 is TGTGCCAGCAGTTTATCGAACCCAGCGGGAGGGCCATTCGGCACAGATACGCAGTATTTT.

This clone has only a few counts. The rearrangement uses TRBV5-1 and TRBJ1-1; 7 nucleotides line up with TRBD1. Germline V gene data show CDR1 as SGHRS and CDR2 as YFSETQ. The CDR3 length is 14 residues. Losses at the gene ends were 0 bases for V and 6 bases for J; bases not matched to a gene: 5. The CDR3 sequence is CASSLARGSSEAFF. The CDR3 DNA reads as TGCGCCAGCAGCTTGGCCAGGGGGTCCTCTGAAGCTTTCTTT. The full variable domain, in which reference TRBV5-1 and TRBJ1-1 provide the parts outside the CDR3, is KAGVTQTPRYLIKTRGQQVTLSCSPISGHRSVSWYQQTPGQGLQFLFEYFSETQRNKGNFPGRFSGRQFSNSRSEMNVSTLELGDSALYLCASSLARGSSEAFFGQGTRLTVV.

This clone showed up just once. The V gene is TRBV5-6, the J gene TRBJ1-2; TRBD1 is a possible D gene (6 bases). V was cut by 5 bases and J by 6 bases, with 14 bases left in between. From germline, CDR1 is SGHDT and CDR2 YYEEEE. The CDR3 sequence is 13 residues long. CDR3 nucleotide sequence: TGTGCCAGCAGTCGGCGGGGGGCGGATGGCTACACCTTC. Protein sequence: CASSRRGADGYTF.

The rearrangement links TRBV4-2 to TRBJ2-2, with D possibly being TRBD2 (6 bases). Trimming shortened V by 0 bases and J by 3 bases, and 8 bases separated the two germline ends. Germline lookup yields CDR1 LGHNA and CDR2 YNFKEQ. The CDR3 is 15 amino acids. CDR3 residues: CASSQEGGDTGELFF. The CDR3 nucleotides read TGTGCCAGCAGCCAAGAGGGAGGAGACACCGGGGAGCTGTTTTTT.

The genes are TRBV5-4 and TRBJ2-1, with TRBD2 as a possible D gene (5 bases). The germline V gene has CDR1 SGHNT and CDR2 YYREEE (reference sequence). With 3 bases removed from V and 6 bases from J, the gap between germline ends came to 16 bases. The CDR3 spans 15 residues. The CDR3 sequence: CASSSDVGAGNEQFF. The CDR3 DNA reads as TGTGCCAGCAGCTCCGATGTGGGAGCAGGCAATGAGCAGTTCTTC.

This rearrangement joins TRBV15 to TRBJ2-6; D gene uncertain. Germline V gives CDR1 LNHNV, CDR2 YYDKDF (reference sequence). The V gene lost 0 bases and the J gene lost 0 bases, with 6 bases spanning the gap. CDR3 length: 16 residues. The CDR3 DNA reads TGTGCCACCAGCAGAGAGAGACTCTCTGGGGCCAACGTCCTGACTTTC. It specifies CATSRERLSGANVLTF.

This clone was seen a handful of times. The gene calls are TRBV18 and TRBJ1-1, with D possibly being TRBD1 (5 bases). Germline values: CDR1 KGHSH, CDR2 LQKENI. V was pared by 4 bases and J by 3 bases, with 15 bases between. The CDR3 totals 15 residues. For the CDR3, the DNA is TGTGCCAGCTCACGGGGAGGGGTGTCTGACACTGAAGCTTTCTTT. This codes for CASSRGGVSDTEAFF. Variable domain in full (rest from reference TRBV18 and TRBJ1-1): NAGVMQNPRHLVRRRGQEARLRCSPMKGHSHVYWYRQLPEEGLKFMVYLQKENIIDESGMPKERFSAEFPKEGPSILRIQQVVRGDSAAYFCASSRGGVSDTEAFFGQGTRLTVV.

The chain couples TRBV6-5 to TRBJ2-1; possible D gene TRBD2, 5 bases. Per germline, CDR1 MNHEY and CDR2 SVGAGI. The CDR3 is made up of 14 amino acids. Between the trimmed V and J ends, which lost 8 bases and 4 bases, there was a span of 15 bases. The CDR3 loop reads CASGLRRGYNEQFF. The CDR3, as DNA: TGTGCCAGCGGGCTTAGGCGAGGGTACAATGAGCAGTTCTTC.

The chain has TRBV5-1 and TRBJ2-5; D perhaps matches TRBD2 (6 bases). Germline V gene lookup returns CDR1 SGHRS and CDR2 YFSETQ. Between the trimmed V and J ends, which lost 0 bases and 2 bases, there was a span of 11 bases. The CDR3 contains 15 residues. The CDR3 protein is CASSLVAGNQETQYF. Here the CDR3 DNA reads TGCGCCAGCAGCTTGGTCGCGGGGAATCAAGAGACCCAGTACTTC.

This clone was counted between two and nine times. The chain is built from TRBV30 and TRBJ2-5; weak D call: TRBD1 (5 bases). Germline CDR1 and CDR2: GTSNPN and SVGIG (reference sequence). The CDR3 has 15 amino acids. Trimming left V 2 bases short and J 1 base short, with 14 bases between. CDR3 in DNA: TGTGCCTGGAGTATAAACACAGGCCCCCAAGAGACCCAGTACTTC. Translated, it gives CAWSINTGPQETQYF.

V usage is TRBV24-1 and J usage is TRBJ2-3, with D possibly TRBD2 on 5 matching bases. Germline V lookup: CDR1 KGHDR, CDR2 SFDVKD. V shed 8 bases and J shed 5 bases, with 19 bases lying between them. The CDR3 covers 15 residues. CDR3 in amino acids: CATTTRTSQRDTQYF. The CDR3 nucleotides read TGTGCCACCACCACCCGGACTTCCCAGCGAGATACGCAGTATTTT.

The CDR3, as DNA: TGTGCCAGCTCACCCGGGTTGAGAGACAATGAGCAGTTCTTC. Its translation is CASSPGLRDNEQFF. This chain joins TRBV18 and TRBJ2-1; D uncertain. V lost 3 bases, J lost 5 bases, and 11 bases lay in between. CDR1 is KGHSH and CDR2 is LQKENI in the germline V gene. The CDR3 runs to 14 residues.

J is TRBJ2-7 and V is TRBV6-5; possible D gene TRBD1, 6 bases. This CDR3 comprises 12 residues. The V end lost 6 bases, the J end lost 4 bases, and 10 bases lay between the germline ends. Germline V gives CDR1 MNHEY, CDR2 SVGAGI. CDR3 in DNA: TGTGCCAGCAGCCCCACAGGGTACGAGCAGTACTTC. This gives the protein CASSPTGYEQYF.

The V call is TRBV28, the J call TRBJ2-1; D is undetermined. The CDR3 has 12 amino acids. Germline CDR1 MDHEN, CDR2 SYDVKM. With 2 bases removed from V and 12 bases from J, the gap between germline ends came to 11 bases. The CDR3 DNA sequence: TGTGCCAGCAGTTTAAATGGTCGCGTGCAGTTCTTC. Translating it yields CASSLNGRVQFF.

This rearrangement joins TRBV6-4 to TRBJ2-1; 11 bases are a match to TRBD2. The CDR3 is 15 residues long. V was clipped by 4 bases and J by 10 bases; unmatched bases: 9. Per the germline V gene, CDR1 is MRHNA and CDR2 is SNTAGT. The chain's CDR3 is CASSGGTSGVKEQFF. The CDR3 region has the DNA TGTGCCAGCAGTGGGGGGACTAGCGGAGTTAAGGAGCAGTTCTTC.

The V gene is TRBV7-3, the J gene TRBJ2-1; 8 bases agree with TRBD2. V trimming: 5 bases; J trimming: 9 bases; junction bases outside the gene matches: 12. The CDR3 has 15 residues. Germline V gives CDR1 SGHTA, CDR2 FQGTGA. The CDR3, as DNA: TGTGCCAGCAGCCCCTCCCTCAGCGGGAGCTCTGAGCAGTTCTTC. This encodes CASSPSLSGSSEQFF.

V and J are TRBV5-1 and TRBJ1-5; TRBD1 might be the D (5 bases). The CDR3 sequence is 15 residues long. Looked up from germline, CDR1 is SGHRS and CDR2 is YFSETQ. The V gene lost 0 bases and the J gene lost 5 bases, with 12 bases spanning the gap. The CDR3 DNA is TGCGCCAGCAGCTTGGATGGGGCACCAGATCAGCCCCAGCATTTT. Translating it yields CASSLDGAPDQPQHF.

This sequence joins TRBV7-2 and TRBJ2-3, with TRBD2 as a possible D gene (6 bases). The germline V and J ends were trimmed by 1 base and 0 bases, with 8 bases remaining between them. This CDR3 spans 15 amino acids. From germline, CDR1 is SGHTA and CDR2 FQGNSA. CDR3 in amino acids: CASSLVRESTDTQYF. The CDR3 DNA reads as TGTGCCAGCAGCTTAGTACGGGAGAGCACAGATACGCAGTATTTT.

The gene calls are TRBV24-1 and TRBJ2-1, with D tentatively TRBD2 (7 bases). V shed 4 bases and J shed 5 bases, with 23 bases lying between them. The CDR3 contains 18 residues. Germline CDR1 is KGHDR and CDR2 is SFDVKD. CDR3 sequence reads: CATSDRTLGGRRNNEQFF. CDR3 DNA: TGTGCCACCAGTGACCGGACCCTGGGGGGGCGGCGGAACAATGAGCAGTTCTTC.